A single T cell receptor (beta chain) is shown here with its context. These data belong to a study of spatial heterogeneity in lung cancer. Study-wide context: The donors comprised approximately 75 untreated early-stage non-small cell lung cancer patients. Alpha-chain sequences were consistently detected less often than beta-chain sequences. Raw-read counts averaged over ten per unique TCR and UMI combination.

A unique molecular identifier was attached to every TCR cDNA molecule. One entry per CDR3 protein, called by TCRdb with MiXCR from the 5' RACE reads. The top ten clones hold over 15% of a sample with around 120,000 distinct CDR3 sequences, 12% of them seen once. Sample time point: blood at routine non-recurrence follow-up after resection. Whole RNA from tumor, nontumor lung or frozen PBMC was sequenced unsorted. The sequencing here drew on PBMCs, taken at follow-up. The source is a male donor with early-stage non-small cell lung cancer.

The CDR3 loop reads CASSLGGPDGYTF. CDR3 nucleotide sequence: TGTGCCAGCAGTTTGGGGGGGCCCGATGGCTACACCTTC. V gene TRBV12-3 or TRBV12-4 combines with J gene TRBJ1-2; tentative D call: TRBD1 (6 bases). CDR3 length: 13 amino acids. V was pared by 3 bases and J by 6 bases, with 11 bases between.